This T cell receptor beta chain was observed in a study of control samples from healthy donors and cancer patients. The data were produced by immunoSEQ multiplex PCR, yet TCRdb's version contains in-frame clones alone and is incomplete. The sample lists some 170,000 clones, approximately 94% occurring once. Germline trimming cut 5 bases from V and 6 bases from J; bases unmatched to any gene: 2. Germline V gives CDR1 MNHEY, CDR2 SVGEGT. This CDR3 region has 13 residues. The receptor was isolated from a man aged 55 to 70 with colorectal cancer. Sample: PBMCs. The genes are TRBV6-2 or TRBV6-3 and TRBJ1-5; TRBD1 matches at 9 bases. The CDR3 reads CASSKQGAQPQHF. CDR3 in DNA: TGTGCCAGCAGTAAACAGGGGGCTCAGCCCCAGCATTTT.